The 3 T cell receptor beta chains below all came from one sample that was sequenced in a study of shared clonotypes between healthy human individuals. TCRdb's table, derived via immunoSEQ multiplex PCR, lists solely in-frame clones and lacks some. In the table there are more than 900,000 clones, 75% to 85% of which are singletons. The specimen sequenced was memory CD4+ T cells from PBMCs. Subset specified: CD45RA-negative fraction. All receptors come from a man younger than 35 in good health. Some clones in this sample may be carry-over from other donors' samples.

The genes are TRBV9 and TRBJ1-1; no definite D call. V was cut by 2 bases and J by 5 bases, with 10 bases left in between. The CDR3 has 13 amino acids. Per germline, CDR1 SGDLS and CDR2 YYNGEE. Here the CDR3 DNA reads TGTGCCAGCAGCGTGGTTGAGGGTACTGAAGCTTTCTTT. Its translation: CASSVVEGTEAFF.

This chain's CDR3 is CASSRTGDTGELFF. The CDR3 DNA follows: TGTGCCAGCAGCAGGACAGGGGACACCGGGGAGCTGTTTTTT. The J gene is TRBJ2-2, the V gene TRBV5-4; 9 positions match TRBD1. Losses at the gene ends were 4 bases for V and 3 bases for J; bases not matched to a gene: 1. CDR3 length: 14 residues. Looked up from germline, CDR1 is SGHNT and CDR2 is YYREEE (reference sequence).

This chain connects TRBV7-2 to TRBJ2-2; D uncertain. The CDR3 has 13 residues. Germline V lookup: CDR1 SGHTA, CDR2 FQGNSA. Deletions cut 5 bases from V and 5 bases from J, with 9 bases between. CDR3 nucleotides: TGTGCCAGCAGCGCTGTATCGACCGGGGAGCTGTTTTTT. Protein sequence: CASSAVSTGELFF. The full variable domain, its missing parts supplied by reference TRBV7-2 and TRBJ2-2, is GAGVSQSPSNKVTEKGKDVELRCDPISGHTALYWYRQSLGQGLEFLIYFQGNSAPDKSGLPSDRFSAERTGGSVSTLTIQRTQQEDSAVYLCASSAVSTGELFFGEGSRLTVL.